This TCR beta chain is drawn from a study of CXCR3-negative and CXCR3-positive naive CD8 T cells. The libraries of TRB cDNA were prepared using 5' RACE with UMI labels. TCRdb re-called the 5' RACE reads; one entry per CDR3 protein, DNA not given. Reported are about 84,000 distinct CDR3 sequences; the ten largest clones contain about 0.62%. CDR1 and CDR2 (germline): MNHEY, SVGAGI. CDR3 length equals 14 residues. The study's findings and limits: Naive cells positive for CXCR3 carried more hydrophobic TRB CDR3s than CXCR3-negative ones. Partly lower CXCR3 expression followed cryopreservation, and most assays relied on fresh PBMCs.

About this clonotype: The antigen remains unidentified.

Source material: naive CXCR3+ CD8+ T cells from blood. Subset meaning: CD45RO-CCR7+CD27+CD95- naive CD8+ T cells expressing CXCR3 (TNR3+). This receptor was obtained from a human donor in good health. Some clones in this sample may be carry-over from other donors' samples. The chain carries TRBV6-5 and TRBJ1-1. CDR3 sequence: CASTPMGLGTEAFF.